These 18 T cell receptor beta chains originate from one sample sequenced in a study of blood T cell repertoires in COVID-19. The method was immunoSEQ multiplex PCR; TCRdb's version includes in-frame clones alone and lacks a portion of them. The table shows under 200,000 clones, with approximately 85% occurring only once. The sample comprised PBMCs or T cells enriched from blood (not recorded which). The receptors shown here come from a man aged 35-49 years with acute COVID-19.

This chain joins TRBV6-2 or TRBV6-3 and TRBJ2-3, with 7 bases fitting TRBD2. V was pared by 4 bases and J by 7 bases, with 8 bases of the junction left unmatched. CDR1 MNHEY and CDR2 SVGEGT come from the germline V gene. The CDR3 contains 14 residues. CDR3 nucleotides: TGTGCCAGCAGTTTACGGGGGGAGGCAAATACGCAGTATTTT. Translation gives CASSLRGEANTQYF.

V usage is TRBV19 and J usage is TRBJ2-5; 11 nucleotides agree with TRBD1. J was trimmed by 4 bases and V by 10 bases; bases with no gene match: 11. The CDR3 is 15 amino acids. Germline lookup yields CDR1 LNHDA and CDR2 SQIVND (reference sequence). The CDR3 sequence is CATRTGGGRGETQYF. For the CDR3, the DNA is TGTGCCACCAGGACAGGGGGCGGCCGGGGAGAGACCCAGTACTTC.

The rearrangement joins TRBV19 to TRBJ1-1; D not resolved. This CDR3 region has 12 residues. The V gene's germline CDR1 is LNHDA and CDR2 SQIVND (reference sequence). Trimming took 10 bases from V and 4 from J, leaving 13 bases between them. The CDR3 nucleotides are TGTGCCATTAGGACCCGGAGCACTGAAGCTTTCTTT. This encodes CAIRTRSTEAFF.

The gene calls are TRBV7-9 and TRBJ2-5; 7 nucleotides match TRBD1. Germline CDR1 SEHNR, CDR2 FQNEAQ (reference sequence). V was clipped by 4 bases and J by 2 bases; unmatched bases: 1. The CDR3 is 13 amino acids. The DNA of the CDR3 is TGTGCCAGCAGCTGGGGACAGCAAGAGACCCAGTACTTC. It yields the protein CASSWGQQETQYF. The full variable domain, with the rest looked up from reference TRBV7-9 and TRBJ2-5, is DTGVSQNPRHKITKRGQNVTFRCDPISEHNRLYWYRQTLGQGPEFLTYFQNEAQLEKSRLLSDRFSAERPKGSFSTLEIQRTEQGDSAMYLCASSWGQQETQYFGPGTRLLVL.

This clone occurred once. V is TRBV6-5 and J is TRBJ2-2; D unresolved. The CDR3 covers 16 residues. CDR1 and CDR2 (germline): MNHEY, SVGAGI. Deletions cut 2 bases from V and 6 bases from J, with 16 bases between. CDR3 sequence: CASSYGFLEVPGELFF. DNA for the CDR3: TGTGCCAGCAGTTACGGGTTCCTAGAGGTTCCCGGGGAGCTGTTTTTT.

This chain joins TRBV28 and TRBJ2-7; the match to TRBD2 covers 7 bases. V shed 3 bases and J 6 bases; nucleotides not matched to a gene: 17. The CDR3 runs 17 residues. In germline, CDR1 is MDHEN, CDR2 SYDVKM. The CDR3 is CASSLPPGGAGRSEQYF. The CDR3 DNA follows: TGTGCCAGCAGTTTGCCCCCCGGAGGAGCGGGGAGGAGCGAGCAGTACTTC.

The CDR3 protein is CASSLGGQGYETQYF. Written as DNA, the CDR3 is TGTGCCAGCAGCTTAGGAGGACAGGGGTATGAGACCCAGTACTTC. The V call is TRBV7-2, the J call TRBJ2-5; 9 nucleotides match TRBD1. This CDR3 is 15 amino acids long. CDR1 and CDR2 (germline): SGHTA, FQGNSA. With V trimmed by 1 base and J by 5 bases, 5 bases remained unmatched.

This sequence joins TRBV5-1 and TRBJ2-7; TRBD2 matches 9 bases. The CDR3 runs to 15 residues. V shed 2 bases, J shed 3 bases, and the junction held 6 bases outside the gene matches. The germline V gene has CDR1 SGHRS and CDR2 YFSETQ. CDR3 nucleotide sequence: TGCGCCAGCAGCTTCTCGCTAGCGGGGATCTACGAGCAGTACTTC. This gives the protein CASSFSLAGIYEQYF. The full variable domain, in which reference TRBV5-1 and TRBJ2-7 provide the parts outside the CDR3, is KAGVTQTPRYLIKTRGQQVTLSCSPISGHRSVSWYQQTPGQGLQFLFEYFSETQRNKGNFPGRFSGRQFSNSRSEMNVSTLELGDSALYLCASSFSLAGIYEQYFGPGTRLTVT.

This clone was observed once. This rearrangement joins TRBV28 to TRBJ1-1, with 9 bases that match TRBD1. Germline loops: CDR1 MDHEN, CDR2 SYDVKM. V lost 6 bases to trimming and J lost 6 bases; unmatched junction nucleotides: 5. This CDR3 has 13 residues. CDR3 region: CASRLQGAPEAFF. In nucleotides, the CDR3 is TGTGCCAGCAGATTACAGGGGGCCCCTGAAGCTTTCTTT.

The J gene is TRBJ2-5, the V gene TRBV5-6; no reliable D call. Germline CDR1 reads SGHDT; CDR2 reads YYEEEE. The CDR3 contains 14 residues. Trimming removed 2 bases at V and 0 bases at J, with 8 bases between. CDR3 in DNA: TGTGCCAGCAGCTTCCGGCAGGACCAAGAGACCCAGTACTTC. It codes for CASSFRQDQETQYF.

This sequence joins TRBV6-5 and TRBJ1-1; D remains ambiguous. The CDR3 length is 11 residues. The germline V and J ends were trimmed by 9 bases and 4 bases, with 9 bases remaining between them. Germline values: CDR1 MNHEY, CDR2 SVGAGI. The CDR3 region is CASRVVTEAFF. As DNA, the CDR3 is TGTGCCAGTCGGGTCGTCACTGAAGCTTTCTTT.

The V and J genes are TRBV2 and TRBJ2-7; D perhaps matches TRBD1 (5 bases). This CDR3 has 14 amino acids. V gave up 6 bases and J gave up 7 bases, with 19 bases separating them. Germline values: CDR1 SNHLY, CDR2 FYNNEI. CDR3: CASRKGGASWEQYF. CDR3 coding DNA: TGTGCCAGCAGGAAGGGTGGGGCCAGCTGGGAGCAGTACTTC.

This sequence joins TRBV21-1 and TRBJ2-3; the D segment call TRBD1 is taken from the table without a DNA check. TRBV21-1 is annotated as a pseudogene. The CDR3 covers 19 residues. CDR3 region: CASSKYIWDRDFPVDTQYF. CDR3 sequence (DNA): TGTGCCAGCAGCAAATATATCTGGGACAGGGACTTCCCGGTGGATACGCAGTATTTT.

The rearrangement joins TRBV3-1 (or the pseudogene TRBV3-2) to TRBJ1-2; possible D gene TRBD1, 6 bases. V gave up 4 bases and J gave up 8 bases, with 11 bases separating them. The CDR3 extends over 12 amino acids. Germline CDR1 and CDR2: LGHDT and YNNKEL (reference sequence). CDR3 coding DNA: TGTGCCAGCAGCCTCCGGACAGAAGGCTACACCTTC. Residues: CASSLRTEGYTF.

The chain employs TRBV19 and TRBJ2-1, with TRBD2 matching 10 bases. This CDR3 spans 16 amino acids. The V and J ends lost 5 bases and 8 bases, in that order; junction bases with no gene match: 12. CDR1 is LNHDA and CDR2 is SQIVND in the germline V gene (reference sequence). The DNA for the CDR3 is TGTGCCAGTAGTCTAACTTCTAGCGGGAGTTGGGATGAGCAGTTCTTC. Encoded protein: CASSLTSSGSWDEQFF.

This rearrangement joins TRBV5-1 to TRBJ2-5; TRBD2 might be the D (5 bases). The CDR3 is 14 residues long. V lost 0 bases to trimming and J lost 2 bases, with 8 bases between them. The germline V gene has CDR1 SGHRS and CDR2 YFSETQ. DNA for the CDR3: TGCGCCAGCAGCTTGGACCGGGGACAAGAGACCCAGTACTTC. This gives the protein CASSLDRGQETQYF.

The J gene is TRBJ2-7, the V gene TRBV19, with D tentatively TRBD2 (5 bases). Trimming removed 4 bases at V and 5 bases at J, with 18 bases between. CDR3 size: 15 residues. Germline V gene sequence: CDR1 LNHDA, CDR2 SQIVND (reference sequence). For the CDR3, the DNA is TGTGCCAGTAGTACTGAGGACGGGGATAGGGACGAGCAGTACTTC. Residues: CASSTEDGDRDEQYF.

V gene TRBV3-1 (or the pseudogene TRBV3-2) combines with J gene TRBJ1-3; D may be TRBD1 (5 bases). The CDR3 has 14 amino acids. Trimming shortened V by 6 bases and J by 0 bases, and 9 bases separated the two germline ends. Per the germline V gene, CDR1 is LGHDT and CDR2 is YNNKEL (reference sequence). CDR3 residues: CASRRQSSGNTIYF. The CDR3 DNA reads TGTGCCAGCAGACGACAGAGCTCTGGAAACACCATATATTTT.